This TCR beta chain was found in a study of cytomegalovirus exposure and HLA in healthy donors. Study-wide points: As a later analysis revealed, most CMV-associated TCR beta chains appeared HLA-restricted.

CDR1 SNHLY and CDR2 FYNNEI come from the germline V gene. The CDR3 runs 14 residues. V dropped 8 bases and J dropped 5; count of bases not matched to a gene: 8. Concerning this clone itself: What it binds is not known.

Donors likely had unrecorded immune exposures despite being nominally healthy when sampled. PCR primers comprised 60 Vbeta and 13 Jbeta primers. Measured with immunoSEQ multiplex PCR; TCRdb has only the in-frame clones, and not every one. The repertoire shows some 120,000 clones; the top ten hold approximately 1.9%. Sequenced: PBMCs. V gene TRBV2 combines with J gene TRBJ1-4; TRBD1 aligns across 7 bases. This TCR was sampled from a woman in her sixties in good health and CMV-seronegative. The CDR3 loop reads CASCLRGQNEKLFF. In nucleotides, the CDR3 is TGTGCCAGCTGCCTCAGGGGACAGAATGAAAAACTGTTTTTT. The full variable domain, in which reference TRBV2 and TRBJ1-4 provide the parts outside the CDR3, is EPEVTQTPSHQVTQMGQEVILRCVPISNHLYFYWYRQILGQKVEFLVSFYNNEISEKSEIFDDQFSVERPDGSNFTLKIRSTKLEDSAMYFCASCLRGQNEKLFFGSGTQLSVL.